Sequencing of this T cell receptor beta chain was carried out in a study of T-cell memory formation after mild COVID-19. TCRdb called the 5' RACE reads again in MiXCR, with one record for every CDR3 protein. Among roughly 610,000 distinct CDR3 sequences listed, approximately 15% were seen once. The V gene lost 1 base and the J gene lost 5 bases, with 8 bases spanning the gap. The CDR3 has 13 residues. The chain uses TRBV12-3 or TRBV12-4 and TRBJ1-1; D is unclear. The sequence came from an adult woman who had mild COVID-19 (a few samples of this study predate the infection). Cell type and time point are not known. Sequencing was carried out using PBMCs or a T cell subset sorted from them (not recorded which). CDR3 coding DNA: TGTGCCAGCAGTTTAGGGATGGGAACTGAAGCTTTCTTT. Its translation: CASSLGMGTEAFF.